This TCR beta chain was captured in a study of monozygotic twins with inflammatory bowel disease. Eight separate reactions per sample yielded the cDNA. TCRdb reprocessed the 5' RACE reads and reports one entry per CDR3 protein, with no DNA. Its table records 150,000 to 200,000 distinct CDR3 sequences. The CDR3 consists of 14 residues. Germline assignment: CDR1 LNHDA and CDR2 SQIVND (reference sequence). The receptor's source is a human donor with ulcerative colitis or Crohn's disease, or a healthy co-twin of an affected twin (not recorded which). Sequencing was done on a sample of blood. The chain combines TRBV19 with TRBJ1-1. The CDR3 loop reads CASRNIAGDTEAFF.